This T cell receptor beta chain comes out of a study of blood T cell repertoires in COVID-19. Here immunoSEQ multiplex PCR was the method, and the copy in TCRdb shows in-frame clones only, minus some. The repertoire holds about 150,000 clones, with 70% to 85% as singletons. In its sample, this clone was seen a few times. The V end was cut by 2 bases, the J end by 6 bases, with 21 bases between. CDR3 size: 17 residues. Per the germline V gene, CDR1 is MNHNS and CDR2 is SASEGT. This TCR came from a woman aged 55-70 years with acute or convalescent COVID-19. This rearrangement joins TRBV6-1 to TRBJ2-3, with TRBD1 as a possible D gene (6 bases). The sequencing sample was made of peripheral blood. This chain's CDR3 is CASSESSGTSRVDTQYF. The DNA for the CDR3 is TGTGCCAGCAGTGAAAGCTCCGGGACAAGTCGAGTGGATACGCAGTATTTT.